This T cell receptor (beta chain) was sequenced during a study of T cell responses to AZD1222 COVID-19 vaccine. Germline assignment: CDR1 MDHEN and CDR2 SYDVKM. The CDR3 sequence is 13 residues long. Between the trimmed V and J ends, which lost 4 bases and 8 bases, there was a span of 14 bases. Generated by immunoSEQ multiplex PCR, the TCRdb table keeps only in-frame clones and is missing some. The table shows under 200,000 clones, with roughly 92% occurring only once. The sequences come from peripheral blood, collected on day 0 of AZD1222 vaccination. This chain links TRBV28 with TRBJ1-2; D call uncertain. This TCR derives from an adult in good health. The CDR3 loop reads CASSSDSPRGYTF. The CDR3 region has the DNA TGTGCCAGCAGTTCCGACTCGCCACGAGGCTACACCTTC.